The rows below give T cell receptor beta chains drawn from one sample of a study of T-cell memory formation after mild COVID-19. TCRdb reprocessed the 5' RACE reads with MiXCR, giving one entry per CDR3 protein. Of fewer than 650,000 distinct CDR3 sequences in the sample, about 20% were seen once. Source material: PBMCs or a T cell subset sorted from them (not recorded which). These receptors were obtained from an adult woman who had mild COVID-19 (a few samples of this study predate the infection). Cell type and time point are not known. Each CDR3 is given with its conserved first and last residue. Expanded clones are given a class, and other clones once, few, many or no size at all.

j_call,clone_size,cdr3_length,v_call,cdr3_aa
TRBJ2-1,NA,15,TRBV30,CAWSVGALSYNEQFF
TRBJ2-3,few,16,TRBV5-1,CASSLGAGADTDTQYF
TRBJ1-1,few,15,TRBV5-1,CASSSSGTGNTEAFF
TRBJ2-2,NA,17,TRBV5-1,CASSLRTGTGNTGELFF
TRBJ2-5,NA,14,TRBV9,CASSVEPRGETQYF
TRBJ2-1,NA,12,TRBV4-1,CASSRQAGEQFF
TRBJ2-3,NA,14,TRBV19,CASSMGTRTDTQYF
TRBJ2-2,many,14,TRBV11-2,CASSPGTFTGELFF
TRBJ2-7,many,13,TRBV10-3,CAISDLGGYEQYF
TRBJ1-1,NA,16,TRBV24-1,CATSVKGVTSNTEAFF
TRBJ2-3,few,14,TRBV6-5,CASREGDSTDTQYF
TRBJ2-1,many,15,TRBV7-9,CASSSNKGPDYEQFF
TRBJ1-1,NA,13,TRBV6-2/TRBV6-3,CAIGGGRNTEAFF
TRBJ1-1,NA,13,TRBV12-3/TRBV12-4,CASSLDPQFPAFF
TRBJ1-5,NA,15,TRBV12-3/TRBV12-4,CASSSGGFLNQPQHF
TRBJ2-3,NA,15,TRBV19,CASSTGGRSTDTQYF
TRBJ2-7,NA,11,TRBV20-1,CSATVYYEQYF
TRBJ2-7,few,14,TRBV5-1,CASSARQGAGEQYF
TRBJ2-7,few,16,TRBV2,CASSETREGHSPELYF
TRBJ2-1,few,16,TRBV11-3,CASSFVLAGGHNEQFF
TRBJ2-7,NA,16,TRBV5-1,CASSLHTSGGTYEQYF
TRBJ1-2,NA,16,TRBV12-3/TRBV12-4,CASSQTGSPNSYGYTF
TRBJ2-3,NA,15,TRBV12-3/TRBV12-4,CASSFWPSSTDTQYF
TRBJ2-2,NA,13,TRBV12-3/TRBV12-4,CASSRTSAGELFF
TRBJ2-2,few,15,TRBV12-3/TRBV12-4,CASSSQRELGGELFF
TRBJ1-2,NA,11,TRBV29-1,CSVAWGAGYTF
TRBJ2-2,NA,15,TRBV19,CASRPGRLNTGELFF
TRBJ1-1,once,14,TRBV20-1,CSARETTESSEAFF
TRBJ2-5,few,15,TRBV5-1,CASSLGTGRGETQYF
TRBJ2-7,few,13,TRBV30,CAWSRTGLGEQYF
TRBJ2-2,few,14,TRBV30,CAWMIGVNTGELFF
TRBJ2-7,NA,13,TRBV4-2,CASSPNQAGGLYF
TRBJ1-1,few,16,TRBV5-1,CASSSRQGVLGTEAFF
TRBJ2-5,NA,17,TRBV6-2/TRBV6-3,CASSYPGLAAYQETQYF
TRBJ2-3,few,17,TRBV5-1,CASSFWTSGGATDTQYF
TRBJ2-7,few,15,TRBV5-1,CASSPRDTTSYEQYF
TRBJ2-5,many,11,TRBV6-6,CASSYSETQYF
TRBJ2-5,NA,14,TRBV29-1,CSVEVGRDQETQYF
TRBJ1-2,NA,15,TRBV28,CASSLERGINYGYTF
TRBJ1-5,many,13,TRBV12-3/TRBV12-4,CASSLLSNQPQHF
TRBJ2-7,few,17,TRBV7-8,CASSLAQDSRGDAEQYF
TRBJ1-2,NA,13,TRBV24-1,CATSDLYANGYTF
TRBJ2-1,NA,11,TRBV7-9,CASSRNYEQFF
TRBJ1-1,few,14,TRBV11-3,CASTDPRTFTEAFF
TRBJ1-2,few,16,TRBV18,CASSPRQEPSAYGYTF
TRBJ2-7,NA,16,TRBV10-3,CATAPGLKRGSYEQYF
TRBJ2-7,NA,13,TRBV10-3,CAINAGPGHEQYF
TRBJ2-2,NA,17,TRBV10-3,CAISPTQTGPNTGELFF